In this sample, the clone carrying this T cell receptor beta chain turned up many times. The data were taken from a study of CD8 T cells in ankylosing spondylitis. Researchers built TCR beta libraries using quantitative 5'-RACE with molecular barcodes. One entry per CDR3 protein results from TCRdb running MiXCR on the 5' RACE reads. The table shows more than 110,000 distinct CDR3 sequences, with roughly 8.8% occurring only once. The V end was cut by 3 bases, the J end by 8 bases, with 6 bases between. The CDR3 runs 11 residues. The germline CDR1 and CDR2 sequences are SGHRS and YFSETQ. This clonotype was sampled from a male donor with ankylosing spondylitis. The chain links TRBV5-1 to TRBJ2-1; no firm D call. The specimen sequenced was synovial fluid, either unsorted or a sorted T cell fraction (not recorded which). The DNA for the CDR3 is TGCGCCAGCAGCTCCAAACATGAGCAGTTCTTC. It encodes CASSSKHEQFF.